Sequencing of this T cell receptor (beta chain) was carried out in a study of T cell responses to AZD1222 COVID-19 vaccine. A note on this clone: What it binds is not known.

Broader study findings: Rises in breadth and depth of Spike-specific TCRs came after two AZD1222 doses. Close to half of all spike-specific TCRs reportedly target regions of the variants that are unmutated. The sample set comprised mostly white British donors with more females, and clonal diversity was possibly underestimated.

Deletions cut 3 bases from V and 3 bases from J, with 8 bases between. CDR3 size: 13 residues. Germline V gene sequence: CDR1 SGHVS, CDR2 FNYEAQ. The data were produced by immunoSEQ multiplex PCR, yet TCRdb's version contains in-frame clones alone and is incomplete. The data contain roughly 140,000 clones, approximately 89% of them seen just once; the ten biggest clones take up 3% to 4%. The V and J genes are TRBV7-6 and TRBJ2-5; D remains ambiguous. Material: peripheral blood, obtained on day 0 of MenACWY control vaccination. The TCR was taken from an adult in good health. CDR3 residues: CASSFALKETQYF. The CDR3, as DNA: TGTGCCAGCAGCTTTGCGCTAAAAGAGACCCAGTACTTC.